This T cell receptor (beta chain) was recorded in a study of T cell responses to AZD1222 COVID-19 vaccine. As for this clone: Its specificity is not known.

CDR3 length equals 13 residues. Germline CDR1 reads SGHTA; CDR2 reads FQGTGA. Between the trimmed V and J ends, which lost 6 bases and 1 base, there was a span of 9 bases. Only in-frame clones appear in the TCRdb table, and some are missing; sequencing was by immunoSEQ multiplex PCR. This sample has approximately 76,000 clones, with just over 90% found just once. Study-level results: Researchers report vaccine-associated CD4 TCRs spanning spike, with dominance at 160-218 and 743-854. Repertoires in all cases were sampled only once the peak T cell response had passed. Clonal diversity may have been underestimated in mostly white British donors. Variant regions that are unmutated are reportedly the target of nearly half of spike-specific TCRs.

The chain joins TRBV7-3 to TRBJ1-1; D gene unclear. Source: peripheral blood, taken on day 0 of MenACWY control vaccination. The receptor comes from an adult in good health. Written as DNA, the CDR3 is TGTGCCAGCAGACAACAGCAGAACACTGAAGCTTTCTTT. Translated, it gives CASRQQQNTEAFF.